These T cell receptor beta chains were read from a single sample in a study of shared clonotypes between healthy human individuals. This table comes from immunoSEQ multiplex PCR, and its TCRdb copy is limited to in-frame clones, with some not included. The sample consists of about 190,000 clones, approximately 70% of them appearing once. Sequenced: memory CD4+ T cells sorted from blood. The origin of the receptors is a man aged 25 to 40 in good health. Both conserved end residues are part of each CDR3. A D gene is named only where the DNA matches it firmly. Size is stated for part of the rows, as once, few or many counts, or as a class when the clone is expanded.

clone_size j_call d_call v_call cdr3_nt cdr3_aa
- TRBJ2-5 - TRBV5-1 TGCGCCAGCTCCCTTAGGGGGGAGACCCAGTACTTC CASSLRGETQYF
many TRBJ2-7 TRBD2 TRBV7-2 TGTGCCAGCTCACTAGCGGGAGGGCTTTCAGCGGAGCAGTACTTC CASSLAGGLSAEQYF
- TRBJ2-3 - TRBV2 TGTGCCAGCAGTGGTACTAGCAGCACAGATACGCAGTATTTT CASSGTSSTDTQYF
- TRBJ2-7 - TRBV9 TGTGCCAGCAGCCCGGGGACGCCCATTTCCGAGCAGTACTTC CASSPGTPISEQYF
few TRBJ2-3 - TRBV5-6 TGTGCCAGCAGCTTGTCCAGGGTGCCAGCCACAGATACGCAGTATTTT CASSLSRVPATDTQYF
- TRBJ1-5 - TRBV18 TGTGCCAGCTCACCACCCGACGGCTACAATCAGCCCCAGCATTTT CASSPPDGYNQPQHF
few TRBJ1-1 - TRBV11-2 TGTGCCAGCAGCTTATTCCTGACAGGCACTGAAGCTTTCTTT CASSLFLTGTEAFF
few TRBJ2-5 TRBD1 TRBV29-1 TGCAGCGGGCGAACAGGGGGCTACGGAAGGTACCAAGAGACCCAGTACTTC CSGRTGGYGRYQETQYF
few TRBJ2-7 - TRBV20-1 TGCAGTGCTACTGATCCCTACGAGCAGTACTTC CSATDPYEQYF
- TRBJ2-5 TRBD2 TRBV19 TGTGCCAGTACCCATGGTAACGGGAGGATCGGGGAGACCCAGTACTTC CASTHGNGRIGETQYF
few TRBJ2-1 - TRBV5-8 TGTGCCAGCAGCTTCTTCCGGCAGCGGTTAGAGCAGTTCTTC CASSFFRQRLEQFF
- TRBJ2-1 - TRBV4-2 TGTGCCAGCAGCCAAGATCTTAGGGGAGACACTGAGCAGTTCTTC CASSQDLRGDTEQFF
- TRBJ2-1 - TRBV10-1 TGCCCTCCAAGGAGTCTCAATGAGCAGTTCTTC CPPRSLNEQFF
- TRBJ1-2 - TRBV28 TGTGCCAGCAGTTTATTAGGGGCAGTTGGTGGCTACACCTTC CASSLLGAVGGYTF
- TRBJ2-3 - TRBV28 TGTGCCAGCAGTTCCTCTGGCGGGACTAGCACAGATACGCAGTATTTT CASSSSGGTSTDTQYF
once TRBJ2-3 TRBD2 TRBV4-2 TGTGCCAGCAGCCAAGAAGGGACTAGCGTTCACACAGATACGCAGTATTTT CASSQEGTSVHTDTQYF
few TRBJ2-2 - TRBV6-5 TGTGCCAGCAGTCCAGGGACGAACACCGGGGAGCTGTTTTTT CASSPGTNTGELFF
- TRBJ2-4 TRBD2 TRBV11-3 TGTGCCAGCAGCTTAGTGAGCGGGAGGGACTTAGCCAAAAACATTCAGTACTTC CASSLVSGRDLAKNIQYF
- TRBJ2-7 - TRBV6-6 TGTGCCAGCAGTTACGGTAAGGGATACGATACCTACGAGCAGTACTTC CASSYGKGYDTYEQYF
- TRBJ2-7 TRBD1 TRBV5-1 TGCGCCAGCAGCTTGGTAGGCGACAGGGGGCTTGAGCAGTACTTC CASSLVGDRGLEQYF
- TRBJ2-7 - TRBV30 TGTGCCTGGAGTGTCGGTACGGTGAGCTCCTACGAGCAGTACTTC CAWSVGTVSSYEQYF
- TRBJ2-7 TRBD1 TRBV30 TGTGCCTGGAGTGAGGTCCAAGGACAGGTCTTGTACGAGCAGTACTTC CAWSEVQGQVLYEQYF
few TRBJ2-3 - TRBV5-1 TGCGCCAGCACCTCAATGGGGCAAACTTTCTCTGGCACAGATACGCAGTATTTT CASTSMGQTFSGTDTQYF
- TRBJ1-5 - TRBV9 TGTGCCAGCAGCGTTTCGTACAATCAGCCCCAGCATTTT CASSVSYNQPQHF
- TRBJ2-7 TRBD2 TRBV5-1 TGCGCCAGCAGCCGACTAGCGGGGTACTACGAGCAGTACTTC CASSRLAGYYEQYF
- TRBJ2-1 - TRBV5-1 TGCGCCAGCAGCTACTCGAGCGCGGGACTTTCCTACAATGAGCAGTTCTTC CASSYSSAGLSYNEQFF
- TRBJ2-7 TRBD2 TRBV9 TGTGCCAGCAGCCCCTTAGGTAGCGGGCCTTCGGGTGAGCAGTACTTC CASSPLGSGPSGEQYF
- TRBJ2-7 - TRBV11-2 TGTGCCAGCGCATCCACAGGGCAGTCCGCCTACGAGCAGTACTTC CASASTGQSAYEQYF
- TRBJ2-3 TRBD2 TRBV7-9 TGTGCCAGCAGCTCGGGGGGGACGCAGTATTTT CASSSGGTQYF
- TRBJ2-1 - TRBV2 TGTGCCAGCAGTGCAAGAGGCTCGTGGGATCCTGAGCAGTTCTTC CASSARGSWDPEQFF
- TRBJ1-5 - TRBV21-1 TGTGCCAGCAGCCTGGAGAGGAAGAAATGTCAGCCCCAGCATTTT CASSLERKKCQPQHF
few TRBJ1-1 TRBD1 TRBV5-1 TGCGCCAGCAGCTTGGCCCTCTCGACAGGGTTGAACACTGAAGCTTTCTTT CASSLALSTGLNTEAFF
- TRBJ1-1 - TRBV27 TGTGCCAGCAGTTCCCGGGCGTCCGTAAACACTGAAGCTTTCTTT CASSSRASVNTEAFF
- TRBJ1-5 - TRBV19 TGTGCCAGTACGTTGTCAGTCTATAGCAATCAGCCCCAGCATTTT CASTLSVYSNQPQHF
- TRBJ2-2 - TRBV5-5 TGTGCCAGCAGCCTAATCAGGGATTACGGGGAGCTGTTTTTT CASSLIRDYGELFF
- TRBJ2-5 TRBD1 TRBV6-1 TGTGCCAGCAGTGATCCGGGACAGGGGAAGGAGACCCAGTACTTC CASSDPGQGKETQYF
few TRBJ2-2 TRBD2 TRBV10-1 TGCGCCAGCAGTGGAAGCGGGAGGGCCACCGGGGAGCTGTTTTTT CASSGSGRATGELFF
- TRBJ2-7 - TRBV11-2 TGTGCCAGCAGCTTTTATGGCGGGATCTCCTACGAGCAGTACTTC CASSFYGGISYEQYF
- TRBJ1-4 TRBD1 TRBV18 TGTGCCAGCTCACGGGGACAGACCAAAGAAAAACTGTTTTTT CASSRGQTKEKLFF
- TRBJ2-1 - TRBV11-2 TGTGCCAGCAGCTTAGATTCACCCAATGAGCAGTTCTTC CASSLDSPNEQFF
- TRBJ2-2 TRBD2 TRBV11-2 TGTGCCAGCAGCTTAGATGGCGGGAGGTATGGCGGGGAGCTGTTTTTT CASSLDGGRYGGELFF
- TRBJ1-5 TRBD1 TRBV28 TGTGCCAGCAGTTCACAGCAGGGGGGACAGCCCCAGCATTTT CASSSQQGGQPQHF
- TRBJ2-5 - TRBV7-6 TGTGCCAGCAGCCCCCCCCTGGGAACCCAGTACTTC CASSPPLGTQYF
- TRBJ1-2 - TRBV9 TGTGCCAGCAGCGTAGAGAACGGGTACTATGGCTACACCTTC CASSVENGYYGYTF
- TRBJ2-2 TRBD1 TRBV9 TGTGCCAGCAGCGTATTGGGGACAGTCAGAACCGGGGAGCTGTTTTTT CASSVLGTVRTGELFF
- TRBJ2-7 TRBD2 TRBV6-1 TGTGCCAGCAGGAGGACTAGCGGGGGGAAGGAGCAGTACTTC CASRRTSGGKEQYF
few TRBJ1-5 - TRBV19 TGTGCCAGTAGTATGTCAGGTTACAGTAATCAGCCCCAGCATTTT CASSMSGYSNQPQHF
- TRBJ1-1 - TRBV6-1 TGTGCCAGCACGTGGGACACTGAAGCTTTCTTT CASTWDTEAFF
- TRBJ1-1 - TRBV2 TGTGCCAGCAGTGTCGGACAGAAGGAAACTGAAGCTTTCTTT CASSVGQKETEAFF
- TRBJ2-5 - TRBV20-1 TGCAGTGCTAGTTTCACAGAGACCCAGTACTTC CSASFTETQYF
many TRBJ2-5 - TRBV5-4 TGTGCCAGCAGCTTCAGGAGCAGGGGGGATGAGACCCAGTACTTC CASSFRSRGDETQYF
- TRBJ2-2 TRBD1 TRBV5-1 TGCGCCAGCAGCTGGGGACAGCCCGGGGAGCTGTTTTTT CASSWGQPGELFF
- TRBJ2-6 - TRBV5-4 TGTGCCAGCAGCTTGGACGGTACTGGGGCCAACGTCCTGACTTTC CASSLDGTGANVLTF
- TRBJ2-1 TRBD2 TRBV11-2 TGTGCCAGCAGCTTGGGGGGACTAGCGGCAAGCGGCTCCTACAATGAGCAGTTCTTC CASSLGGLAASGSYNEQFF